This T cell receptor (beta chain) was sequenced for a study of T cells in Graves' hyperthyroidism and ophthalmopathy. The source material, RNA transcripts, was used to amplify TCR beta CDR3 regions. HTBI primers were used for first-round RT-PCR of the TCR CDR3. TCRdb called the multiplex PCR reads again in MiXCR, with one record for every CDR3 protein. Among hundreds of thousands of distinct CDR3 sequences, roughly 17% were seen once, and the ten largest hold 15% to 20%. The J segment lost 1 base and the V segment lost 2 bases, leaving 4 bases of the junction unmatched. Germline lookup yields CDR1 MNHNS and CDR2 SASEGT. The CDR3 is 16 residues long. Isolation of PBMCs was performed on 8.5 to 10 ml fresh peripheral blood.

The TCR sequence derives from a woman aged 18 to 35 with Graves' hyperthyroidism. The chain couples TRBV6-1 to TRBJ2-3, with 9 bases identical to TRBD2. The specimen sequenced was blood. CDR3 DNA sequence: TGTGCCAGCAGTGAAAGGATAGCGGGGGGCACAGATACGCAGTATTTT. Translating gives CASSERIAGGTDTQYF.